This passage covers 24 T cell receptor beta chains from one sample sequenced in a study of T cell repertoires in cytomegalovirus infection. Their antigen targets remain unknown. TCRdb fed the reads into MiXCR, producing one record per CDR3 protein. The sample consists of fewer than 1,000,000 distinct CDR3 sequences, around 30% of them appearing once. This specimen consisted of cultured CD8+ T cells from PBMCs, obtained from culture after CMV antigen stimulation. The receptors stem from a human donor in good health (CMV status not recorded). Some clones in this sample may be carry-over from other donors' samples.

Concerning this clonotype itself: With a much larger clone just one base away, this may be a read error. The chain recombines TRBV7-9 with TRBJ1-2, with D possibly being TRBD1 (6 bases). The CDR3 runs to 13 residues. The germline V gene has CDR1 SEHNR and CDR2 FQNEAQ (reference sequence). The CDR3 is CGSSLGRGDGYTF. Written as DNA, the CDR3 is TGTGGCAGCAGCTTAGGCAGGGGCGATGGCTACACCTTC.

The table lists this clonotype with a few counts. The chain has TRBV19 and TRBJ1-2; D remains unclear. V was trimmed by 1 base and J by 3 bases, leaving 12 bases between them. This CDR3 spans 15 amino acids. Germline values: CDR1 LNHDA, CDR2 SQIVND (reference sequence). The CDR3 here is CASSIVLRSDYGYTF. The CDR3, as DNA: TGTGCCAGTAGTATAGTACTACGAAGCGACTATGGCTACACCTTC.

This clonotype was counted a single time. This chain connects TRBV9 to TRBJ2-1; D not certain. Germline CDR1 SGDLS, CDR2 YYNGEE. V gave up 6 bases and J gave up 8 bases, with 18 bases separating them. CDR3 length: 14 residues. Here the CDR3 reads CASNPRGSPHEQFF. The CDR3 DNA sequence: TGTGCCAGCAACCCTAGAGGCTCCCCCCATGAGCAGTTCTTC.

In the case of this clonotype: A read error may produce the germline difference seen at one junction end. The chain links TRBV5-3 to TRBJ2-2; no definite D call. TRBV5-3 is placed among ORFs of uncertain function. The CDR3 has 12 amino acids. CDR3 sequence: CASSLDGDNLFF. The CDR3 DNA is TGTGCCAGCAGCTTGGACGGAGACAACCTGTTTTTT.

The chain joins TRBV7-3 to TRBJ1-1; D may be TRBD1 (5 bases). CDR3 length: 15 amino acids. Germline CDR1 reads SGHTA; CDR2 reads FQGTGA. Trimming pared 5 bases from V and 0 bases from J, leaving 13 bases between. CDR3 in DNA: TGTGCCAGCAGCCCTTCGGGACGGATGAACACTGAAGCTTTCTTT. Its translation: CASSPSGRMNTEAFF.

This clonotype was counted only a few times. The chain recombines TRBV7-2 with TRBJ2-1; 8 positions agree with TRBD2. The junction had 5 bases not matched to a gene; V was cut back by 4 bases and J by 6 bases. The germline V gene encodes CDR1 SGHTA and CDR2 FQGNSA. The CDR3 covers 14 residues. CDR3 in DNA: TGTGCCAGCAGCTCTGCCGGGACTAGCAATGAGCAGTTCTTC. It specifies CASSSAGTSNEQFF. The entire variable domain, with the rest obtained from reference TRBV7-2 and TRBJ2-1, is as follows: GAGVSQSPSNKVTEKGKDVELRCDPISGHTALYWYRQSLGQGLEFLIYFQGNSAPDKSGLPSDRFSAERTGGSVSTLTIQRTQQEDSAVYLCASSSAGTSNEQFFGPGTRLTVL.

Of note for this clonotype: Compared with germline, one end of the junction differs, possibly owing to a read error. V usage is TRBV5-1 and J usage is TRBJ2-1, with D perhaps TRBD2 (5 bases). The CDR3 is 12 residues long. CDR1 is SGHRS, CDR2 YFSETQ, per germline. For the CDR3, the DNA is TGCGCCAACAGCGGATCGAGGGATGAGCAGTTCTTC. Translating it yields CANSGSRDEQFF.

This clonotype was counted between two and nine times. The chain joins TRBV13 to TRBJ2-7, with 11 nucleotides matching TRBD2. This CDR3 comprises 16 residues. CDR1 and CDR2 from the germline V gene are PRHDT and FYEKMQ (reference sequence). J was trimmed by 1 base and V by 2 bases; bases with no gene match: 4. The CDR3 nucleotides are TGTGCCAGCAGCTTACCTAGCGGGGGGCTGTCCTACGAGCAGTACTTC. Encoded protein: CASSLPSGGLSYEQYF.

This clonotype was recorded only once. CDR3 DNA sequence: TGTGCCAGTGCTTGGAGCTCGCAGGAACTGTTTTTT. Translated: CASAWSSQELFF. V is TRBV19 and J is TRBJ1-4; D not certain. The germline gives CDR1 LNHDA, CDR2 SQIVND (reference sequence). The CDR3 has 12 residues. V lost 8 bases and J 12 bases, leaving 16 bases between the germline ends.

CDR3 nucleotides: TGCAGCGTCCCGGGGACTGAAGCTTTCTTT. This gives the protein CSVPGTEAFF. V usage is TRBV29-1 and J usage is TRBJ1-1; D unresolved. V was cut by 6 bases and J by 5 bases, with 7 bases left in between. In germline, CDR1 is SQVTM, CDR2 ANQGSEA. This CDR3 comprises 10 residues.

This clonotype showed up many times. The J gene is TRBJ1-2, the V gene TRBV19; D is unresolved. CDR3 size: 14 residues. The V end was cut by 4 bases, the J end by 1 base, with 10 bases between. Germline V gene data show CDR1 as LNHDA and CDR2 as SQIVND (reference sequence). In DNA form, the CDR3 reads TGTGCCAGTAGTAATCGGGATATTAACTATGGCTACACCTTC. Translating it yields CASSNRDINYGYTF. Full variable domain (outside the CDR3, taken from reference TRBV19 and TRBJ1-2): DGGITQSPKYLFRKEGQNVTLSCEQNLNHDAMYWYRQDPGQGLRLIYYSQIVNDFQKGDIAEGYSVSREKKESFPLTVTSAQKNPTAFYLCASSNRDINYGYTFGSGTRLTVV.

The rearrangement links TRBV12-3 or TRBV12-4 to TRBJ2-1, with D maybe TRBD1 (7 bases). The CDR3 has 15 amino acids. Trimming left V 5 bases short and J 7 bases short, with 18 bases between. CDR3 DNA: TGTGCCAGCAGTGCCCAGGGGGGAGCCCTAAATGAGCAGTTCTTC. Its translation is CASSAQGGALNEQFF.

This clonotype has only a few counts. The chain carries TRBV24-1 and TRBJ1-1; TRBD1 is a possible D gene (5 bases). The CDR3 runs to 13 residues. The germline CDR1 and CDR2 sequences are KGHDR and SFDVKD. Between the trimmed V and J ends, which lost 1 base and 10 bases, there was a span of 12 bases. In DNA form, the CDR3 reads TGTGCCACCAGTGATTTAGGAGGGGTTGGAGCTTTCTTT. Protein sequence: CATSDLGGVGAFF.

CDR3 protein: CASGEGARYF. The CDR3 DNA reads TGTGCCAGCGGAGAGGGGGCCCGGTACTTC. The chain couples TRBV2 to TRBJ2-7; 7 positions agree with TRBD1. In germline, CDR1 is SNHLY, CDR2 FYNNEI. There are 10 residues in the CDR3. The V gene end was trimmed by 8 bases and the J gene end by 12 bases; junction bases not matched to a gene: 7.

The sample holds a few counts of this clonotype. DNA of the CDR3: TGTGCCAGCAGCGCTCAATTCCCCGAGCAGTACTTC. It translates to CASSAQFPEQYF. The chain is built from TRBV11-2 and TRBJ2-7; no reliable D call. Germline lookup yields CDR1 SGHAT and CDR2 FQNNGV. The CDR3 loop spans 12 amino acids. V lost 5 bases, J lost 6 bases, and 11 bases lay in between.

In this sample, this clonotype turned up a few times. The junction departs from the called germline gene at one end, perhaps through a read error. The chain combines TRBV6-5 with TRBJ1-1; no firm D call. This CDR3 has 14 amino acids. Germline V gene data show CDR1 as MNHEY and CDR2 as SVGAGI. This chain's CDR3 is CASSYLSGNPEAFF. The CDR3, as DNA: TGTGCCAGCAGTTACCTAAGCGGGAACCCTGAAGCTTTCTTT.

This sequence joins TRBV11-2 and TRBJ2-7; D is uncertain. This CDR3 is 12 amino acids long. Germline V gene data show CDR1 as SGHAT and CDR2 as FQNNGV. V was trimmed by 3 bases and J by 3 bases, leaving 6 bases between them. CDR3 residues: CASSFGHYEQYV. In DNA form, the CDR3 reads TGTGCCAGCAGCTTTGGGCACTACGAGCAGTACGTC.

The chain is built from TRBV4-3 and TRBJ1-2; 10 bases match TRBD1. The CDR3 consists of 14 residues. Trimming at V came to 1 base and at J to 6 bases, leaving 2 bases not matched to a gene. Germline CDR1 reads LGHNA; CDR2 reads YSLEER. CDR3 residues: CASSQAGTGDGYTF. CDR3 nucleotide sequence: TGCGCCAGCAGCCAAGCCGGGACAGGGGATGGCTACACCTTC.

This chain links TRBV12-3 or TRBV12-4 with TRBJ2-4, with 8 bases matching TRBD1. The CDR3 sequence is 14 residues long. The J segment lost 3 bases and the V segment lost 2 bases, leaving 0 bases of the junction unmatched. CDR3 sequence: CASSLTGGKNIQYF. The CDR3 bases are TGTGCCAGCAGTTTAACAGGGGGCAAAAACATTCAGTACTTC.

V and J are TRBV6-1 and TRBJ2-4; no clear D gene. V lost 5 bases and J 8 bases, leaving 16 bases between the germline ends. The CDR3 covers 14 residues. The germline CDR1 and CDR2 sequences are MNHNS and SASEGT. The CDR3 nucleotides read TGTGCCAGCAGTTCGCCGTCCCTGGGTCACATTCAGTACTTC. Residues: CASSSPSLGHIQYF.

The chain combines TRBV20-1 with TRBJ2-3; TRBD2 matches at 13 bases. V gave up 1 base and J gave up 2 bases; unmatched junction bases: 9. This CDR3 comprises 18 residues. Germline CDR1 reads DFQATT; CDR2 reads SNEGSKA (reference sequence). CDR3 residues: CSARVPRLAGGFTDTQYF. As DNA, the CDR3 is TGCAGTGCTAGAGTACCTCGACTAGCGGGGGGATTCACAGATACGCAGTATTTT.

The chain uses TRBV20-1 and TRBJ1-1; D gene uncertain. CDR1 is DFQATT and CDR2 is SNEGSKA in the germline V gene (reference sequence). V lost 4 bases and J lost 3, with 18 bases in between. The CDR3 is 15 amino acids. CDR3 in DNA: TGCAGTGCTATCCTGCGGTTGATGTCGCACACTGAAGCTTTCTTT. This sequence encodes CSAILRLMSHTEAFF.

This chain links TRBV28 with TRBJ1-3; D gene unclear. From germline, CDR1 is MDHEN and CDR2 SYDVKM. Trimming pared 5 bases from V and 4 bases from J, leaving 6 bases between. The CDR3 consists of 12 residues. The CDR3 coding sequence is TGTGCCAGCAGTACTGTCGGAAACACCATATATTTT. Its translation: CASSTVGNTIYF.

This clonotype has more than one count but fewer than ten. The chain couples TRBV28 to TRBJ2-3; D is perhaps TRBD1 (6 bases). Looked up from germline, CDR1 is MDHEN and CDR2 is SYDVKM. Trimming took 6 bases from V and 0 from J, leaving 13 bases between them. The CDR3 is made up of 15 amino acids. The CDR3 region is CASSLGGISTDTQYF. The CDR3 bases are TGTGCCAGCAGCCTAGGGGGTATCAGCACAGATACGCAGTATTTT. Supplemented by reference TRBV28 and TRBJ2-3, the full variable domain reads DVKVTQSSRYLVKRTGEKVFLECVQDMDHENMFWYRQDPGLGLRLIYFSYDVKMKEKGDIPEGYSVSREKKERFSLILESASTNQTSMYLCASSLGGISTDTQYFGPGTRLTVL.